This T cell receptor (beta chain) was identified during a study of cytomegalovirus exposure and HLA in healthy donors. General observations from the study: There were 160 or so TCR beta chains listed as cytomegalovirus-associated. In vitro assays verified that three CMV-associated chains recognized CMV antigens specifically.

The V gene lost 3 bases and the J gene lost 7 bases, with 10 bases spanning the gap. The CDR3 loop spans 14 amino acids. CDR1 is LNHDA and CDR2 is SQIVND in the germline V gene (reference sequence). Comment on this clone: Its antigen is not identified.

PCR primers comprised 60 Vbeta and 13 Jbeta primers. Sequencing used immunoSEQ multiplex PCR; TCRdb keeps in-frame clones, though not all of them. In the table there are around 94,000 clones, 77% of which are singletons. This chain joins TRBV19 and TRBJ1-6; D possibly corresponds to TRBD1 (6 bases). The specimen was PBMCs. The receptor was derived from a male donor in good health and CMV-seropositive. CDR3 sequence (DNA): TGTGCCAGTAGTATTCAGGGGATAAATTCACCCCTCCACTTT. Encoded protein: CASSIQGINSPLHF.